This is a list of T cell receptor beta chains from one sample in a study of blood T cell repertoires in COVID-19. TCRdb keeps only in-frame clones here, not all; method: immunoSEQ multiplex PCR. Among some 300,000 clones listed, 85% to 90% were seen once. What was sequenced was PBMCs or T cells enriched from blood (not recorded which). These receptors originate from a man between 25 and 39 years old who had recovered from COVID-19. Both conserved end residues are part of each CDR3. D genes are given only for firm matches. The size of a clone is reported for some rows only, either as once, few or many, or as a class for expanded clones.

size: NA; D: TRBD2; J: TRBJ2-2; V: TRBV5-1; DNA: TGCGCCAGCAGCGCCCCTCAACTAGCGGGGCCAAACACCGGGGAGCTGTTTTTT; CDR3: CASSAPQLAGPNTGELFF
size: NA; D: TRBD1; J: TRBJ1-1; V: TRBV2; DNA: TGTGCCAGCAGGGCAATACCGGGACAGCTTGAAGCTTTCTTT; CDR3: CASRAIPGQLEAFF
size: NA; D: TRBD2; J: TRBJ2-1; V: TRBV5-1; DNA: TGCGCCAGCAGCGCCGGACTAGCGGGGCGGAGCCTCTACAATGAGCAGTTCTTC; CDR3: CASSAGLAGRSLYNEQFF
size: once; D: NA; J: TRBJ1-5; V: TRBV4-1; DNA: TGCGCCAGCAGCCACTCACGAGGGCCCCAGCATTTT; CDR3: CASSHSRGPQHF
size: NA; D: NA; J: TRBJ2-5; V: TRBV29-1; DNA: TGCAGCGGGGTGAGGGAACTAAAACCCCGAGGCCAAGAGACCCAGTACTTC; CDR3: CSGVRELKPRGQETQYF
size: NA; D: NA; J: TRBJ2-1; V: TRBV30; DNA: TGTGCCTGGAGAACTCCTGGGGCACTCAATGAGCAGTTCTTC; CDR3: CAWRTPGALNEQFF
size: NA; D: NA; J: TRBJ2-7; V: TRBV7-9; DNA: TGTGCCAGCAGCACACGGACAGCACTCTACGAGCAGTACTTC; CDR3: CASSTRTALYEQYF
size: NA; D: TRBD2; J: TRBJ2-1; V: TRBV6-5; DNA: TGTGCCAGCAGTTACGTAAAGCGGGGAGCTTACAATGAGCAGTTCTTC; CDR3: CASSYVKRGAYNEQFF
size: NA; D: TRBD1; J: TRBJ1-2; V: TRBV5-1; DNA: TGCGCCAGCAGCTTGCAATGGACAGGGCAAGATGGCTACACCTTC; CDR3: CASSLQWTGQDGYTF
size: NA; D: TRBD1; J: TRBJ2-5; V: TRBV5-5; DNA: TGTGCCAGCAGCTTCGGACAGGGGGCAAATCGAGAGACCCAGTACTTC; CDR3: CASSFGQGANRETQYF
size: NA; D: TRBD1; J: TRBJ2-4; V: TRBV14; DNA: TGTGCCAGCAGCCAGGGGGCCGGACAGGTAGCCAAAAACATTCAGTACTTC; CDR3: CASSQGAGQVAKNIQYF
size: NA; D: TRBD2; J: TRBJ2-7; V: TRBV11-3; DNA: TGTGCCAGCAGCTTATCACAGGATGACGGGACTAGCGGGAGACTCTACGAGCAGTACTTC; CDR3: CASSLSQDDGTSGRLYEQYF
size: NA; D: TRBD1; J: TRBJ2-5; V: TRBV5-1; DNA: TGCGCCAGCAGCTTGGCAGGGGGCCAAGAGACCCAGTACTTC; CDR3: CASSLAGGQETQYF
size: NA; D: TRBD1; J: TRBJ2-1; V: TRBV5-1; DNA: TGCGCCAGCAGCCAGGCGGGACAGGAGACCAATGAGCAGTTCTTC; CDR3: CASSQAGQETNEQFF
size: NA; D: TRBD2; J: TRBJ2-3; V: TRBV4-2; DNA: TGTGCCAGCAGCACCTCATCTAGCGGGGGGGCGTATACGCAGTATTTT; CDR3: CASSTSSSGGAYTQYF
size: NA; D: TRBD1; J: TRBJ1-4; V: TRBV11-3; DNA: TGTGCCAGCAGCTTGGGACAGGGATATGAAAAACTGTTTTTT; CDR3: CASSLGQGYEKLFF
size: NA; D: TRBD1; J: TRBJ1-5; V: TRBV19; DNA: TGTGCCAGTAGTGCATCCGGGACAGGGAGGAATCAGCCCCAGCATTTT; CDR3: CASSASGTGRNQPQHF
size: once; D: NA; J: TRBJ1-4; V: TRBV11-2; DNA: TGTGCCAGCAGCTTAGAGTGGGGGAGGAATGAAAAACTGTTTTTT; CDR3: CASSLEWGRNEKLFF
size: NA; D: TRBD1; J: TRBJ1-6; V: TRBV30; DNA: TGTGCCTGGAGTGTGGGGACAGTCTATAATTCACCCCTCCACTTT; CDR3: CAWSVGTVYNSPLHF
size: NA; D: NA; J: TRBJ1-2; V: TRBV21-1; DNA: TGTCCCTGGGGGGGGAAGAACTATGGCTACACCTTC; CDR3: CPWGGKNYGYTF
size: NA; D: NA; J: TRBJ1-2; V: TRBV6-1; DNA: TGTGCCAGCAGTCGGGGGGCTAACTATGGCTACACCTTC; CDR3: CASSRGANYGYTF
size: NA; D: NA; J: TRBJ1-2; V: TRBV6-4; DNA: TGTGCCAGCAGGGCCGCTAACTATGGCTACACCTTC; CDR3: CASRAANYGYTF
size: NA; D: NA; J: TRBJ1-2; V: TRBV27; DNA: TGTGCCAGCAGTTCCCTCATCGGGGGGAACTATGGCTACACCTTC; CDR3: CASSSLIGGNYGYTF
size: once; D: NA; J: TRBJ1-2; V: TRBV30; DNA: TGTGCCTGGAGTGTAGCAGGGTTCTATGGCTACACCTTC; CDR3: CAWSVAGFYGYTF
size: NA; D: NA; J: TRBJ2-2; V: TRBV3-1/TRBV3-2; DNA: TGTGCCAGCAGCCAATGGGCCCCGAACACCGGGGAGCTGTTTTTT; CDR3: CASSQWAPNTGELFF
size: NA; D: TRBD1; J: TRBJ2-7; V: TRBV9; DNA: TGTGCCAGCAGCGGCGCGGGCGGACAGGGTTTCCACGAGCAGTACTTC; CDR3: CASSGAGGQGFHEQYF
size: NA; D: TRBD1; J: TRBJ2-5; V: TRBV3-1/TRBV3-2; DNA: TGTGCCAGCAGCCTAAGCCCCCCCCAGGGGGAAGAGACCCAGTACTTC; CDR3: CASSLSPPQGEETQYF
size: once; D: NA; J: TRBJ1-1; V: TRBV19; DNA: TGTGCCAGTACCACAAGGGGGACCCCGGGGACTGAAGCTTTCTTT; CDR3: CASTTRGTPGTEAFF
size: NA; D: TRBD1; J: TRBJ1-2; V: TRBV18; DNA: TGTGCCAGCTCCACGGGGACAGGGGGAGGAGAGGACTATGGCTACACCTTC; CDR3: CASSTGTGGGEDYGYTF
size: NA; D: TRBD2; J: TRBJ2-5; V: TRBV5-1; DNA: TGCGCCAGCAGCTTGGTGGGGGGGCAAGAGACCCAGTACTTC; CDR3: CASSLVGGQETQYF
size: once; D: TRBD2; J: TRBJ2-4; V: TRBV13; DNA: TGTGCCAGCAGCTTAGGGAGGACTAGCGGGGGTGCCAAAAACATTCAGTACTTC; CDR3: CASSLGRTSGGAKNIQYF
size: NA; D: NA; J: TRBJ1-1; V: TRBV20-1; DNA: TGCAGTGCTAGTCAACAGCTTCTGAACACTGAAGCTTTCTTT; CDR3: CSASQQLLNTEAFF
size: NA; D: NA; J: TRBJ1-5; V: TRBV5-4; DNA: TGTGCCAGCAGCAGACAGGACAGCCCCAATCAGCCCCAGCATTTT; CDR3: CASSRQDSPNQPQHF
size: few; D: NA; J: TRBJ2-6; V: TRBV7-9; DNA: TGTGCCAGCAGCTTAGGGGGACATTCTGGGGCCAACGTCCTGACTTTC; CDR3: CASSLGGHSGANVLTF